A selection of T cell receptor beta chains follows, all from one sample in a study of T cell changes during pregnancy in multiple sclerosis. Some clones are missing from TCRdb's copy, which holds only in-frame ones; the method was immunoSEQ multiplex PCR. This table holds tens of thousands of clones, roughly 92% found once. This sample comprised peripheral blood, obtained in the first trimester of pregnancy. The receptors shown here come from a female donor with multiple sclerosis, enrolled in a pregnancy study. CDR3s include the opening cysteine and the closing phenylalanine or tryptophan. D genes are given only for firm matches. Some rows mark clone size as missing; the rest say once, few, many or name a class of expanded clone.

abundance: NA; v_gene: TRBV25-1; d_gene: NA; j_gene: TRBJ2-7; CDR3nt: TGTGCCAGCAGTGAGGGGGGGTCGACAGGAAAAGGCTACGAGCAGTACTTC; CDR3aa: CASSEGGSTGKGYEQYF
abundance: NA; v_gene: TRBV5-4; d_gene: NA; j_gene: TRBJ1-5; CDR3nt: TGTGCCAGCAGCTTGCTACCCGGAGGGAGTCAGCCCCAGCATTTT; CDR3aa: CASSLLPGGSQPQHF
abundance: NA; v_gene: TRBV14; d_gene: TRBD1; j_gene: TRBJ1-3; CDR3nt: TGTGCCAGCAGCAAGGACAGGGGCGGAAACACCATATATTTT; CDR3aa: CASSKDRGGNTIYF
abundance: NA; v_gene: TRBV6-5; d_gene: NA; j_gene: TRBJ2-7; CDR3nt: TGTGCCAGCAGTTCCTTCAGGGGCGGCGAGCAGTACTTC; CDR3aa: CASSSFRGGEQYF
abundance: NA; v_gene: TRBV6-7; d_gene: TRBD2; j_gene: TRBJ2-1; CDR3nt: TGTGCCAGCAGTTACTCAATAGCGGGGGGGGAGTACAATGAGCAGTTCTTC; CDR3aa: CASSYSIAGGEYNEQFF
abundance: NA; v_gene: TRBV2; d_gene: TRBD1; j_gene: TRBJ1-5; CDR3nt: TGTGCCAGCAGTGGGGAGACAGGGGGCAATCAGCCCCAGCATTTT; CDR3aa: CASSGETGGNQPQHF
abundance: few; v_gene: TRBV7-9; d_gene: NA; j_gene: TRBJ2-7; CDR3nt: TGTGCCAGCAGCCGGACAGTCCCCGGGCAGTACTTC; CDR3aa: CASSRTVPGQYF
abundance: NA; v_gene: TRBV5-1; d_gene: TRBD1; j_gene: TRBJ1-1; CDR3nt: TGCGCCAGCAGCCAGGACAGGTACACTGAAGCTTTCTTT; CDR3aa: CASSQDRYTEAFF
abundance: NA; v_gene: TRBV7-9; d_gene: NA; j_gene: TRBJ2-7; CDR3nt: TGTGCCAGCAGCTTAGCTGATGGCGGGGGCACCTACGAGCAGTACTTC; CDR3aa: CASSLADGGGTYEQYF
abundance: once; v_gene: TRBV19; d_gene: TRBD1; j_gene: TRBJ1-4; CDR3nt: TGTGCCAGTAGTATCTTGGGACAGGGAAATGAAAAACTGTTTTTT; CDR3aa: CASSILGQGNEKLFF